The subject of this entry is one T cell receptor (beta chain). What it recognizes is unknown. This specimen comes from a study of CD8+ T cells in alopecia areata. The authors sorted CD4+ and CD8+ T cells from PBMCs. The V and J ends lost 7 bases and 7 bases respectively, with 25 bases between them. Germline CDR1 reads SQVTM; CDR2 reads ANQGSEA. CDR3 length: 15 amino acids. It was cDNA, reverse transcribed from extracted RNA, that served as the sequencing template. Sequencing used immunoSEQ multiplex PCR; TCRdb keeps in-frame clones, though not all of them. The profile covers approximately 100,000 clones, with around 59% appearing a single time and around 8.5% taken by the ten largest. Study conclusions and caveats: Scalp sample data also include resident alphabeta T cells from normal skin. More clonal than normal scalp was lesional scalp, particularly alopecia totalis/universalis.

This TCR was recovered from a human donor in good health. Sequenced input: CD4+ T cells sorted from blood. The chain has TRBV29-1 and TRBJ1-2; D gene ambiguous. CDR3: CSAPHPTALGGGYTF. Written as DNA, the CDR3 is TGCAGCGCCCCTCACCCGACGGCTCTGGGAGGTGGCTACACCTTC.